This T cell receptor (beta chain) is from a study of response to subunit inactivated influenza vaccine. TCRdb processed the RT-PCR reads anew with MiXCR; each CDR3 protein has one entry. The table has 490,000 or so distinct CDR3 sequences, 6% to 9% seen once. With regard to this clonotype: The antigen is not known.

CDR1 SGHTA and CDR2 FQGNSA come from the germline V gene. Trimming stripped 0 bases from V and 0 bases from J, with 8 bases between. CDR3 length: 16 residues. Study-level results: Each seasonal flu vaccination may recruit only limited new T cells, authors suggested.

The receptor comes from a man aged 50-75 years who received an inactivated influenza vaccine. Sequencing used PBMCs from blood, obtained 23 months after vaccination. This chain uses TRBV7-2 with TRBJ1-4, with D possibly being TRBD1 (5 bases). This chain's CDR3 is CASSLASGATNEKLFF. The CDR3 bases are TGTGCCAGCAGCTTAGCTTCGGGGGCAACTAATGAAAAACTGTTTTTT.